The T cell receptor beta chain described here comes from a study of shared clonotypes between healthy human individuals. The V end lost 2 bases, the J end lost 6 bases, and 17 bases lay between the germline ends. The CDR3 extends over 15 amino acids. The germline V gene encodes CDR1 SNHLY and CDR2 FYNNEI. The repertoire was sequenced with immunoSEQ multiplex PCR; TCRdb's copy has only in-frame clones and lacks some. The sample comprises roughly 640,000 clones, around 97% of which are singletons, and 0.045% to 0.07% rests with the top ten. This TCR was recovered from a woman in her 30s in good health. What was sequenced was naive CD4+ T cells sorted from blood. Subset denoted: CD45RA+ positively selected. The chain employs TRBV2 and TRBJ2-7; D is unresolved. CDR3 nucleotides: TGTGCCAGCAGTGAATCGTTTGCCTCCCCTGGCGAGCAGTACTTC. Amino acid sequence: CASSESFASPGEQYF.